This T cell receptor beta chain was captured by sequencing in a study of shared clonotypes between healthy human individuals. On the study more broadly: Serving as donors were two women and three men, whose ages spanned 18 to 49.

On this clone itself: The target antigen is unknown.

Study-wide findings and caveats: Clonotype sharing among the donors was expected to vary with sequencing depth.

Assay: immunoSEQ multiplex PCR; the TCRdb copy retains only in-frame clones and omits some. Here the sample spans about 2 million clones, about 95% being singletons. Terminally differentiated effector memory CD45RA+ cells were excluded by CCR7 positive selection of CD45RO-negative cells. Every donor was a Caucasian adult from Nashville, Tennessee. Trimming removed 2 bases from V and 0 bases from J; junction bases left unmatched: 7. The CDR3 runs 17 residues. Germline V CDR1 and CDR2: MNHEY, SMNVEV (reference sequence). The sequence was collected from a man between 18 and 29 years old in good health. The sequenced sample was naive CD8+ T cells sorted from blood. The V call is TRBV27, the J call TRBJ1-1, with 9 bases matching TRBD1. CDR3 sequence: CASSLISGQGMNTEAFF. For the CDR3, the DNA is TGTGCCAGCAGTTTAATCTCGGGACAGGGTATGAACACTGAAGCTTTCTTT.